This TCR beta chain comes out of a study of blood T cell repertoires in COVID-19. Germline V lookup: CDR1 MNHNS, CDR2 SASEGT. This CDR3 contains 14 residues. The V segment lost 5 bases and the J segment 8 bases; nucleotides outside the gene matches: 7. Sequencing was performed with immunoSEQ multiplex PCR; in TCRdb, only in-frame clones are kept and a portion is missing. The sample has 230,000 or so clones, around 84% seen once. The rearrangement links TRBV6-1 to TRBJ1-3, with 9 bases fitting TRBD1. The source material was peripheral blood. The TCR comes from a man in his forties who had recovered from COVID-19. The CDR3 loop is CASSPRTGEYTIYF. The DNA of the CDR3 is TGTGCCAGCAGTCCCCGGACAGGGGAGTACACCATATATTTT.